This T cell receptor beta chain was sequenced during a study of T cell repertoires in cytomegalovirus infection. Looking at the study overall: Public TCR beta signature analysis indicated the presence of both CMV infection and matching HLA type.

TCRdb re-derived calls from the reads in MiXCR, one entry per CDR3 protein. The profile shows about 360,000 distinct CDR3 sequences, 15% to 20% of them singletons. Notes on this clonotype: Its cognate antigen is unknown. Given a much more abundant clone one base away, this may be a read error.

Study findings and constraints: Accumulated public TCR beta family frequency recognized individuals carrying CMV together with the relevant HLA. The response measured ex vivo was dominated by TCR beta clonotypes (HLA-C-restricted and CMV-specific).

Germline lookup yields CDR1 SGHVS and CDR2 FNYEAQ. The length of the CDR3 is 16 residues. The sequence was collected from a human donor in good health (CMV status not recorded). Some clones in this sample may be carry-over from other donors' samples. Sequences were obtained from PBMCs. The chain has TRBV7-6 and TRBJ1-5; no clear D. CDR3 sequence (DNA): TGTGCCGGCAGCTTAGGGCAGACCCTTAGCAATCAGCCCCAGCATTTT. Translated: CAGSLGQTLSNQPQHF. The full variable domain, completed using reference TRBV7-6 and TRBJ1-5, is GAGVSQSPRYKVTKRGQDVALRCDPISGHVSLYWYRQALGQGPEFLTYFNYEAQQDKSGLPNDRFSAERPEGSISTLTIQRTEQRDSAMYRCAGSLGQTLSNQPQHFGDGTRLSIL.